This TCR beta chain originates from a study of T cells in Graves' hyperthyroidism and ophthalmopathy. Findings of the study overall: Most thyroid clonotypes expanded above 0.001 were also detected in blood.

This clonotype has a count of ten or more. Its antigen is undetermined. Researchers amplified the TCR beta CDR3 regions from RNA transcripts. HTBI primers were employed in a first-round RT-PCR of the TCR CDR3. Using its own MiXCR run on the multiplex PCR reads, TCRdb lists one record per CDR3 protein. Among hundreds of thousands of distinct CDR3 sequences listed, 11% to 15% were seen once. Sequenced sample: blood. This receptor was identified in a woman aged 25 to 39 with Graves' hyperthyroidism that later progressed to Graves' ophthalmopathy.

The CDR3 nucleotides read TGCAGTGTAACAGGGGACACTGAAGCTTTCTTT. Translating it yields CSVTGDTEAFF. The chain uses TRBV20-1 and TRBJ1-1; 7 positions match TRBD1. J was trimmed by 3 bases and V by 7 bases; bases with no gene match: 2. Germline V CDR1 and CDR2: DFQATT, SNEGSKA (reference sequence). The CDR3 runs 11 residues.